The 30 T cell receptor beta chains below all came from one sample that was sequenced in a study of T cell repertoires in cytomegalovirus infection. MiXCR was run by TCRdb on the reads, yielding one entry per CDR3 protein. Here the sample spans 150,000 to 200,000 distinct CDR3 sequences, about 18% being singletons. The sample consisted of CD8+ T cells from PBMCs. The receptors derive from a human donor in good health (CMV status not recorded). Some clones in this sample may be carry-over from other donors' samples.

The genes are TRBV28 and TRBJ1-3, with 9 bases that match TRBD1. Trimming removed 6 bases from V and 0 bases from J; junction bases left unmatched: 15. CDR1 and CDR2 from the germline V gene are MDHEN and SYDVKM. There are 19 residues in the CDR3. The DNA for the CDR3 is TGTGCCAGCAGCCTTCCGGGACAGGGTTTAATCCGCTCTGGAAACACCATATATTTT. This gives the protein CASSLPGQGLIRSGNTIYF.

Ten or more counts support this clonotype. The chain couples TRBV7-6 to TRBJ2-1; D remains ambiguous. This CDR3 comprises 14 residues. The germline CDR1 and CDR2 sequences are SGHVS and FNYEAQ. V lost 1 base and J lost 8, with 12 bases in between. The CDR3: CASSLEASPHEQFF. Here the CDR3 DNA reads TGTGCCAGCAGCTTAGAGGCTAGTCCCCATGAGCAGTTCTTC.

This clonotype has just a few counts. The chain is built from TRBV28 and TRBJ1-6; 8 nucleotides match TRBD1. The CDR3 has 16 residues. CDR1 is MDHEN and CDR2 is SYDVKM in the germline V gene. With 2 bases clipped from V and 7 bases from J, the junction kept 7 bases outside the gene matches. CDR3 sequence reads: CASSLSGTGPNSPLHF. The DNA of the CDR3 is TGTGCCAGCAGTTTAAGTGGGACAGGCCCGAATTCACCCCTCCACTTT.

The gene calls are TRBV28 and TRBJ2-5; 7 bases match TRBD2. The germline V gene has CDR1 MDHEN and CDR2 SYDVKM. There are 13 residues in the CDR3. With V trimmed by 6 bases and J by 3 bases, 4 bases remained unmatched. The CDR3 DNA reads as TGTGCCAGCAGCCGACGGGGGGAAGAGACCCAGTACTTC. It translates to CASSRRGEETQYF.

The rearrangement uses TRBV7-4 and TRBJ2-1, with 10 bases lining up with TRBD2. V dropped 0 bases and J dropped 6; count of bases not matched to a gene: 2. In germline, CDR1 is SGHVT, CDR2 SQSDAQ. CDR3 length equals 15 residues. CDR3 residues: CASSLAGTSANEQFF. In nucleotides, the CDR3 is TGTGCCAGCAGCTTAGCTGGGACTAGCGCCAATGAGCAGTTCTTC.

This clonotype appeared a few times. The chain combines TRBV7-2 with TRBJ2-7, with 8 bases that match TRBD1. CDR1 is SGHTA and CDR2 is FQGNSA in the germline V gene. The CDR3 has 14 amino acids. The J segment lost 2 bases and the V segment lost 5 bases, leaving 5 bases of the junction unmatched. The CDR3 coding sequence is TGTGCCAGCAGCGAGACAGGGGACCCCTACGAGCAGTACTTC. Amino acid sequence: CASSETGDPYEQYF.

The CDR3 spells CSAVGDRGSSDTQYF. DNA for the CDR3: TGCAGTGCTGTGGGGGACAGGGGAAGTTCAGATACGCAGTATTTT. The gene calls are TRBV20-1 and TRBJ2-3, with 10 bases that match TRBD1. The CDR3 contains 15 residues. Trimming removed 5 bases from V and 4 bases from J; junction bases left unmatched: 9. Germline CDR1 and CDR2: DFQATT and SNEGSKA (reference sequence).

The rearrangement joins TRBV7-2 to TRBJ2-2; a weak D match, TRBD2 (5 bases). This CDR3 is built from 17 residues. Germline CDR1 and CDR2: SGHTA and FQGNSA. V was clipped by 5 bases and J by 6 bases, with 22 bases between them. CDR3 protein: CASSHFGRGSSPGELFF. The CDR3 nucleotides read TGTGCCAGCAGCCACTTCGGACGAGGGTCGTCCCCCGGGGAGCTGTTTTTT.

This clonotype was found a few times. The rearrangement joins TRBV7-9 to TRBJ2-1, with TRBD2 matching over 10 bases. The CDR3 runs 16 residues. With 0 bases clipped from V and 5 bases from J, the junction kept 4 bases outside the gene matches. Germline lookup yields CDR1 SEHNR and CDR2 FQNEAQ (reference sequence). CDR3 nucleotide sequence: TGTGCCAGCAGCTTAGCGAGCGGGGGGGACCACAATGAGCAGTTCTTC. Its protein is CASSLASGGDHNEQFF.

This clonotype was seen a handful of times. This chain joins TRBV2 and TRBJ2-4; D remains unclear. In germline, CDR1 is SNHLY, CDR2 FYNNEI. Trimming took 5 bases from V and 0 from J, leaving 11 bases between them. CDR3 length: 15 amino acids. DNA of the CDR3: TGTGCCAGCAGTTGGCCTGGGGAAGCCAAAAACATTCAGTACTTC. It encodes CASSWPGEAKNIQYF. The full variable domain, with the rest looked up from reference TRBV2 and TRBJ2-4, is EPEVTQTPSHQVTQMGQEVILRCVPISNHLYFYWYRQILGQKVEFLVSFYNNEISEKSEIFDDQFSVERPDGSNFTLKIRSTKLEDSAMYFCASSWPGEAKNIQYFGAGTRLSVL.

This clonotype has just a few counts. The chain has TRBV7-2 and TRBJ1-5; a possible D gene is TRBD1 (5 bases). The germline gives CDR1 SGHTA, CDR2 FQGNSA. With 5 bases removed from V and 4 bases from J, the gap between germline ends came to 18 bases. This CDR3 has 16 amino acids. CDR3: CASSPRLEGLNQPQHF. DNA of the CDR3: TGTGCCAGCAGCCCTCGCCTGGAGGGACTAAATCAGCCCCAGCATTTT.

V is TRBV6-1 and J is TRBJ2-5, with D perhaps TRBD1 (6 bases). CDR1 is MNHNS, CDR2 SASEGT, per germline. Between the trimmed V and J ends, which lost 7 bases and 5 bases, there was a span of 14 bases. CDR3 length equals 13 residues. CDR3 bases: TGTGCCAGCACCCACAGGGTCCGGGAGACCCAGTACTTC. Protein: CASTHRVRETQYF.

The CDR3 bases are TGCAGTGCTAGAGGACAGGGCTACACCTTC. Encoded protein: CSARGQGYTF. The V and J genes are TRBV20-1 and TRBJ1-2, with D maybe TRBD1 (5 bases). The V gene lost 1 base and the J gene lost 8 bases, with 5 bases spanning the gap. Germline V gene sequence: CDR1 DFQATT, CDR2 SNEGSKA (reference sequence). The CDR3 covers 10 residues.

The chain combines TRBV4-3 with TRBJ2-7, with 11 bases that match TRBD2. CDR1 is LGHNA and CDR2 is YSLEER in the germline V gene. Trimming cost V 3 bases and J 4 bases; bases outside gene matches: 5. The CDR3 contains 15 residues. As DNA, the CDR3 is TGCGCCAGCAGCCAGGCTACTAGCGGGGGATACGAGCAGTACTTC. Translating it yields CASSQATSGGYEQYF.

This clonotype was counted many times. The chain has TRBV28 and TRBJ2-1; D gene uncertain. Germline V gene data show CDR1 as MDHEN and CDR2 as SYDVKM. CDR3 length equals 14 residues. The V gene lost 7 bases and the J gene lost 8 bases, with 18 bases spanning the gap. CDR3 DNA: TGTGCCAGCAAATTTGGCCGCGGCGAGGATGAGCAGTTCTTC. The encoded protein is CASKFGRGEDEQFF.

The chain carries TRBV7-9 and TRBJ2-3, with TRBD2 identical over 9 bases. V lost 6 bases and J lost 9; bases outside the gene matches: 16. The CDR3 runs 16 residues. The V gene's germline CDR1 is SEHNR and CDR2 FQNEAQ (reference sequence). CDR3 residues: CASRPRGGGAPSTQYF. The CDR3 DNA reads TGTGCCAGCAGACCCCGAGGCGGGGGGGCCCCTTCCACGCAGTATTTT.

This chain connects TRBV14 to TRBJ1-6, with TRBD1 as a possible D gene (6 bases). Germline CDR1 reads SGHDN; CDR2 reads FVKESK. V was clipped by 0 bases and J by 3 bases, with 12 bases between them. The CDR3 is 17 residues long. The CDR3 region is CASSQEGQGHYNSPLHF. The CDR3 DNA reads as TGTGCCAGCAGCCAAGAGGGGCAGGGACACTATAATTCACCCCTCCACTTT.

The V gene is TRBV6-2 or TRBV6-3, the J gene TRBJ2-7; possibly TRBD2 for D (6 bases). The CDR3 is 13 amino acids. Trimming took 7 bases from V and 3 from J, leaving 13 bases between them. Germline V gene lookup returns CDR1 MNHEY and CDR2 SVGEGT. DNA for the CDR3: TGTGCCAGCATAAGGGGAGGAAGCTACGAGCAGTACTTC. This translates into CASIRGGSYEQYF.

The rearrangement uses TRBV5-5 and TRBJ2-7, with D hard to call. The germline CDR1 and CDR2 sequences are SGHKS and YYEKEE (reference sequence). V lost 6 bases, J lost 0 bases, and 10 bases lay in between. The CDR3 runs to 13 residues. The chain's CDR3 is CASKIPLSYEQYF. The CDR3 DNA is TGTGCCAGCAAGATTCCGCTCTCCTACGAGCAGTACTTC.

V gene TRBV28 combines with J gene TRBJ1-1; maybe TRBD1 (6 bases). The CDR3 contains 13 residues. Germline V lookup: CDR1 MDHEN, CDR2 SYDVKM. Trimming cost V 7 bases and J 11 bases, with 20 bases left between them. The CDR3 DNA reads TGTGCCAGCATTCTGTTTTCGGGGGCGCAGGCTTTCTTT. It codes for CASILFSGAQAFF. Filled out from reference TRBV28 and TRBJ1-1, the complete variable domain reads DVKVTQSSRYLVKRTGEKVFLECVQDMDHENMFWYRQDPGLGLRLIYFSYDVKMKEKGDIPEGYSVSREKKERFSLILESASTNQTSMYLCASILFSGAQAFFGQGTRLTVV.

This clonotype was seen at least ten times. The chain combines TRBV7-8 with TRBJ2-1, with D hard to call. The V end lost 6 bases, the J end lost 7 bases, and 10 bases lay between the germline ends. Per germline, CDR1 SGHVS and CDR2 FQNEAQ. This CDR3 comprises 12 residues. In nucleotides, the CDR3 is TGTGCCAGCAGACCCGCTGGGAATGAGCAGTTCTTC. Amino acids: CASRPAGNEQFF.

This clonotype occurred a few times. J is TRBJ2-1 and V is TRBV6-2 or TRBV6-3; no clear D. From germline, CDR1 is MNHEY and CDR2 SVGEGT. V was cut by 4 bases and J by 5 bases, with 12 bases left in between. The CDR3 contains 14 residues. CDR3 bases: TGTGCCAGCAGTTTAGGGCTAACCAACAATGAGCAGTTCTTC. This gives the protein CASSLGLTNNEQFF.

This clonotype was counted many times. V is TRBV7-2 and J is TRBJ1-1; D not resolved. Germline loops: CDR1 SGHTA, CDR2 FQGNSA. Between the trimmed V and J ends, which lost 3 bases and 4 bases, there was a span of 9 bases. The CDR3 covers 13 residues. CDR3 region: CASSLGGLTEAFF. The CDR3 nucleotides read TGTGCCAGCAGCTTGGGCGGACTCACTGAAGCTTTCTTT.

This clonotype turned up a few times. V gene TRBV28 combines with J gene TRBJ2-5, with D perhaps TRBD1 (6 bases). V was pared by 6 bases and J by 0 bases, with 11 bases between. The CDR3 sequence is 14 residues long. Germline values: CDR1 MDHEN, CDR2 SYDVKM. The CDR3: CASSVGQYQETQYF. CDR3 DNA: TGTGCCAGCAGCGTAGGACAGTACCAAGAGACCCAGTACTTC.

The sample holds a few counts of this clonotype. This chain links TRBV20-1 with TRBJ2-5, with a weak D call TRBD1 (5 bases). The ends were cut back, 3 bases at V and 5 bases at J, with 19 bases in the middle. The V gene's germline CDR1 is DFQATT and CDR2 SNEGSKA (reference sequence). This CDR3 has 15 amino acids. CDR3 in DNA: TGCAGTGCTAGTCTGACCAGACCAGGGTGGGAGACCCAGTACTTC. Its translation is CSASLTRPGWETQYF.

This clonotype was counted between two and nine times. CDR3 nucleotide sequence: TGTGCCAGCAGTTTACCTAGCGGAGCACACCCCTATTTT. Its translation is CASSLPSGAHPYF. This chain connects TRBV27 to TRBJ2-3; 7 positions agree with TRBD2. CDR1 MNHEY and CDR2 SMNVEV come from the germline V gene (reference sequence). Trimming removed 2 bases from V and 15 bases from J; junction bases left unmatched: 11. This CDR3 is 13 amino acids long.

This chain connects TRBV28 to TRBJ2-1; 9 bases line up with TRBD2. This CDR3 is built from 18 residues. Germline V lookup: CDR1 MDHEN, CDR2 SYDVKM. The V segment lost 2 bases and the J segment 0 bases; nucleotides outside the gene matches: 8. The CDR3 DNA reads as TGTGCCAGCAGTTTAATTAGCGGGGGCCATAGCTCCTACAATGAGCAGTTCTTC. Its protein product is CASSLISGGHSSYNEQFF.

This clonotype was seen only a few times. The rearrangement links TRBV7-2 to TRBJ2-7, with D possibly being TRBD1 or TRBD2 (6 bases each). CDR3 length: 16 amino acids. The V end lost 1 base, the J end lost 4 bases, and 17 bases lay between the germline ends. CDR1 is SGHTA, CDR2 FQGNSA, per germline. The CDR3 protein is CASSLEMGGALYEQYF. The CDR3 region has the DNA TGTGCCAGCAGCTTAGAAATGGGGGGCGCATTGTACGAGCAGTACTTC.

This sequence joins TRBV5-1 and TRBJ1-1; the D gene is possibly TRBD1 (6 bases). The CDR3 spans 14 residues. Trimming removed 0 bases at V and 3 bases at J, with 9 bases between. Germline assignment: CDR1 SGHRS and CDR2 YFSETQ. CDR3 protein: CASSLASGDTEAFF. The CDR3 DNA follows: TGCGCCAGCAGCTTGGCGTCAGGGGACACTGAAGCTTTCTTT.

The J gene is TRBJ2-7, the V gene TRBV30; possible D gene TRBD2, 6 bases. CDR1 and CDR2 (germline): GTSNPN, SVGIG (reference sequence). V lost 3 bases to trimming and J lost 4 bases, with 13 bases between them. The CDR3 spans 13 residues. CDR3: CAWREGIRYEQYF. The CDR3 DNA follows: TGTGCCTGGAGGGAGGGTATCCGATACGAGCAGTACTTC. Full variable domain (missing parts from reference TRBV30 and TRBJ2-7): SQTIHQWPATLVQPVGSPLSLECTVEGTSNPNLYWYRQAAGRGLQLLFYSVGIGQISSEVPQNLSASRPQDRQFILSSKKLLLSDSGFYLCAWREGIRYEQYFGPGTRLTVT.